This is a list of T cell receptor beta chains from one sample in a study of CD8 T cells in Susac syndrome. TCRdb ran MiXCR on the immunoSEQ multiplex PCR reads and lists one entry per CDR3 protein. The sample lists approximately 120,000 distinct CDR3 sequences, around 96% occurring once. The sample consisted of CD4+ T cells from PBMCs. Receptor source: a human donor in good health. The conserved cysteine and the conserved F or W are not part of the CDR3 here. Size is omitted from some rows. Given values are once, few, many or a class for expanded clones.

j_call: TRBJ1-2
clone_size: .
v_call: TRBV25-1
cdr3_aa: ASSESTAAGYT

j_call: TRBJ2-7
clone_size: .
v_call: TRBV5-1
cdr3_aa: ASSTTAGGPSYEQY

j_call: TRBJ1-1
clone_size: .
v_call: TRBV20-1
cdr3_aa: SARAVANTEAF

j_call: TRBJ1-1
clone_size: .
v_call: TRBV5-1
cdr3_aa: ASSLDPAGEAF

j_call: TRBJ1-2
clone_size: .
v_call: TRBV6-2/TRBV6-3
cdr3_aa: ASTIPLGRAGYT

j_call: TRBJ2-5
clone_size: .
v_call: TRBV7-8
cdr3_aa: ASSPLRVLGLAEKKRRQTQY

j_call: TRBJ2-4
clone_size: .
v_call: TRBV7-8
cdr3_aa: ASSLGAGGTKNIQY

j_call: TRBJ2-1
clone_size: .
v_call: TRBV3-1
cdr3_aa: ASSLLTSSGRGNEQF

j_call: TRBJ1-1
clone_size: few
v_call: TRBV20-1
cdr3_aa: SARDTEAF

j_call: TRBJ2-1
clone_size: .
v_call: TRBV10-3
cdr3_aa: AIRGQQGMGNEQF

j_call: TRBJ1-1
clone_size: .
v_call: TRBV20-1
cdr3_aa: SARDRGQRTEAF

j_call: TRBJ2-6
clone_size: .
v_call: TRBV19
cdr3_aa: ASSRRGINPGANVLT

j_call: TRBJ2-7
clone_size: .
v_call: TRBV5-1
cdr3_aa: ASSLEGISYEQY

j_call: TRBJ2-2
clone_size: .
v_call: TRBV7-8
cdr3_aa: AVTGARNTGERF

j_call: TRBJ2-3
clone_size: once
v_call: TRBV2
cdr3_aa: ASRNARTSEHTDTQY

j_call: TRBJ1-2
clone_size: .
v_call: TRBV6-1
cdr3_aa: ASSNNLGPRGHYGYT

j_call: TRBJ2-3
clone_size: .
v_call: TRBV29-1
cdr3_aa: SVRRENTDTQY

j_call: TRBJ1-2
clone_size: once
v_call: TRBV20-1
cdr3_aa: SARVNTTYGYT

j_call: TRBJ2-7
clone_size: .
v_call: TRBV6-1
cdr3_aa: ASSDNPDGVQY

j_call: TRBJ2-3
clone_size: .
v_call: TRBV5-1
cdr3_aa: ASSYTSGGGTDTQY

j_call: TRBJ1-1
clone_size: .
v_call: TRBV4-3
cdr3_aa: ASSQDLGWRNTEAF

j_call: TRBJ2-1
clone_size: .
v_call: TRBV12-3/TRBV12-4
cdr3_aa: ASSLGVAGDNEQF

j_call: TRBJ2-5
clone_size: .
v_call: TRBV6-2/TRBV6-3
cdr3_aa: ASSQGQGVTQY

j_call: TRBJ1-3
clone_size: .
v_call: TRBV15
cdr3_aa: ATSRAFLGNTIY

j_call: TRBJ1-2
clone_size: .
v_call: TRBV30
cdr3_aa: AWSVGRTYGYGYT

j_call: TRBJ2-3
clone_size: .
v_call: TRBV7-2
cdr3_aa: ASGRGPTDTQY

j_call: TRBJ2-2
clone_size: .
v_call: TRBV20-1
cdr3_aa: SAREHSSTGELF

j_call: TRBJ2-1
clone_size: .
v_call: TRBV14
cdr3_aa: ASSEEGGLPYNEQF

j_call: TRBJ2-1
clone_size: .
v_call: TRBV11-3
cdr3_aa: ASSLEAGRNNEQF

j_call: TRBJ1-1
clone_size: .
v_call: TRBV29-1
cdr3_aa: SYRPGVTEAF

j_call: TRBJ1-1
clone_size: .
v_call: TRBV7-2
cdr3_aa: ASSSLAGGQVEAF